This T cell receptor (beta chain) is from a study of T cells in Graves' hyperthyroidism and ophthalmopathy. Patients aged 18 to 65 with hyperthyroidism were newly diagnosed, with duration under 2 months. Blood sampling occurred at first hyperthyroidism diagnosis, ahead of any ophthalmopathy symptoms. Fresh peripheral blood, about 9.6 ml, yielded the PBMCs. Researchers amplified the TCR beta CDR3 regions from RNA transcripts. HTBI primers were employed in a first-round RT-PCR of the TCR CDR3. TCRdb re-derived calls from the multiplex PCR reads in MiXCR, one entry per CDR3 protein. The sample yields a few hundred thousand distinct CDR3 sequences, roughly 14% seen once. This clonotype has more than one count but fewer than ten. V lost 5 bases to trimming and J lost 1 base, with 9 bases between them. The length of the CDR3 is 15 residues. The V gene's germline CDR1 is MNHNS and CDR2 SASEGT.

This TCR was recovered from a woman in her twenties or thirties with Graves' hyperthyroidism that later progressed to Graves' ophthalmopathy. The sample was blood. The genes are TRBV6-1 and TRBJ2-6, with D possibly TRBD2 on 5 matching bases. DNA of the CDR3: TGTGCCAGCAGTAGCGGCTGGTCTGGGGCCAACGTCCTGACTTTC. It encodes CASSSGWSGANVLTF.